This paragraph reports one TCR beta chain. Trimming cost V 2 bases and J 0 bases, with 17 bases left between them. The CDR3 covers 17 residues. Per the germline V gene, CDR1 is SGDLS and CDR2 is YYNGEE. Clones were sequenced by immunoSEQ multiplex PCR, and TCRdb holds only the in-frame ones, with some missing. The data show tens of thousands of clones, about 95% seen once. The data were obtained in a study of T cell changes during pregnancy in multiple sclerosis. This chain links TRBV9 with TRBJ1-1; no firm D call. The source is a female donor with multiple sclerosis, enrolled in a pregnancy study. Sequenced material: peripheral blood, taken in the second trimester of pregnancy. The CDR3 spells CASSVTPGSPLNTEAFF. CDR3 DNA sequence: TGTGCCAGCAGCGTCACTCCGGGATCCCCTTTGAACACTGAAGCTTTCTTT.